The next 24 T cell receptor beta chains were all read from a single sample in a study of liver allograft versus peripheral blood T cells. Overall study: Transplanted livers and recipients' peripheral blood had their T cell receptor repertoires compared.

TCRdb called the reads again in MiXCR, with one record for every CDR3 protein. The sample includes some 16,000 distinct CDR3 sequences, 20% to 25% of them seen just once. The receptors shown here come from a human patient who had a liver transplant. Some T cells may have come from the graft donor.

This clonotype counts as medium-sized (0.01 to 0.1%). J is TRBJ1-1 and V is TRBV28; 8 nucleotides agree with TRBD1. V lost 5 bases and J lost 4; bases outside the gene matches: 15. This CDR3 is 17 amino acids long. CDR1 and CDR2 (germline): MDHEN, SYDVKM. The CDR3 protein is CASSPGTGLISGTEAFF. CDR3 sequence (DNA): TGTGCCAGCAGTCCCGGGACAGGCCTAATAAGTGGCACTGAAGCTTTCTTT.

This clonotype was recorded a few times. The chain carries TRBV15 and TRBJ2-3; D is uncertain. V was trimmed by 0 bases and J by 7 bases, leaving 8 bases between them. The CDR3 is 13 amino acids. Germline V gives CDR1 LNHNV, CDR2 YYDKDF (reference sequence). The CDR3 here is CATSRDLSNTQYF. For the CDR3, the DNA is TGTGCCACCAGCAGAGATCTGTCAAATACGCAGTATTTT.

The CDR3 nucleotides are TGCGCCAGCAGCATCGGAAGTGGAACTAATGAAAAACTGTTTTTT. It codes for CASSIGSGTNEKLFF. The chain is built from TRBV5-1 and TRBJ1-4, with unresolved D. CDR3 length equals 15 residues. The V and J ends lost 4 bases and 1 base respectively, with 11 bases between them. Germline-derived CDR1 and CDR2 are SGHRS and YFSETQ.

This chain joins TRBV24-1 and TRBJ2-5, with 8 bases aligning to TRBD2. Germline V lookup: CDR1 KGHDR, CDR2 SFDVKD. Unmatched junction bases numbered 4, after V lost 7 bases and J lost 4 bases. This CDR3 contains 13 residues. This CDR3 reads CATSSGGVETQYF. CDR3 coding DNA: TGTGCCACCAGCTCCGGGGGGGTAGAGACCCAGTACTTC.

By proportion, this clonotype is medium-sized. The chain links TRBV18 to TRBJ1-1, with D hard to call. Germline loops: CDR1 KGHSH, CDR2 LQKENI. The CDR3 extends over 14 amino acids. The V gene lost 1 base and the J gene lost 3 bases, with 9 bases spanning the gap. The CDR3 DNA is TGTGCCAGCTCACCACTCAGGAAGGACACTGAAGCTTTCTTT. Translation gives CASSPLRKDTEAFF.

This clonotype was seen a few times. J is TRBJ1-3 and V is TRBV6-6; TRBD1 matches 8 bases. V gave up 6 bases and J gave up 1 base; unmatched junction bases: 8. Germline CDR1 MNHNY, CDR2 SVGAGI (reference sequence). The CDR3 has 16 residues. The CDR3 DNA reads TGTGCCAGCAGCAGCGGACAGGGCGGATCTGGAAACACCATATATTTT. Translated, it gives CASSSGQGGSGNTIYF.

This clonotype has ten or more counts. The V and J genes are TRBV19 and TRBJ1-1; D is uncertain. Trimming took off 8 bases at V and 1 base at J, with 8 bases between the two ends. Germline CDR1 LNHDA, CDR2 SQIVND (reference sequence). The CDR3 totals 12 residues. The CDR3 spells CASGGSNTEAFF. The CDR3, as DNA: TGTGCCAGTGGTGGGTCGAACACTGAAGCTTTCTTT.

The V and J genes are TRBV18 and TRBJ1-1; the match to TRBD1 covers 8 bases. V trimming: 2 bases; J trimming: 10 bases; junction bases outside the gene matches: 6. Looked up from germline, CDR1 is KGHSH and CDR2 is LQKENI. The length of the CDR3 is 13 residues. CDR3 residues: CASSPSDDRGAFF. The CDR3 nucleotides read TGTGCCAGCTCACCAAGCGACGACAGGGGAGCTTTCTTT.

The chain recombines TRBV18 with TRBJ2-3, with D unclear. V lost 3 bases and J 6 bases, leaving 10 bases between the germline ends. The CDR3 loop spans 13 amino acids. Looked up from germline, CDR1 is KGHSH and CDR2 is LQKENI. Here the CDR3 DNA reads TGTGCCAGCTCACCGACACCCCGCGATACGCAGTATTTT. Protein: CASSPTPRDTQYF.

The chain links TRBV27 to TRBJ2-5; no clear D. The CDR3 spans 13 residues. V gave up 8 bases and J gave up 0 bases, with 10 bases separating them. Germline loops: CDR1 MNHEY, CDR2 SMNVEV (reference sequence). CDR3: CASASSYQETQYF. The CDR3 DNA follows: TGTGCCAGCGCCTCCTCGTACCAAGAGACCCAGTACTTC.

CDR3 loop: CASSFGANRRNQPQHF. DNA for the CDR3: TGTGCCAGCAGTTTTGGGGCTAACAGGCGCAATCAGCCCCAGCATTTT. J is TRBJ1-5 and V is TRBV28, with D maybe TRBD1 (5 bases). This CDR3 is 16 amino acids long. The V and J ends lost 3 bases and 2 bases respectively, with 14 bases between them. Germline CDR1 MDHEN, CDR2 SYDVKM.

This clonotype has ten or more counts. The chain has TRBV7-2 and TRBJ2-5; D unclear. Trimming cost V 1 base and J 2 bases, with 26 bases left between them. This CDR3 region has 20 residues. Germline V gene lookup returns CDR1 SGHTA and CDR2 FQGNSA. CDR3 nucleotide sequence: TGTGCCAGCAGCTTAGAAAGGGTTCACGAAGAGAGATTTCAGCAAGAGACCCAGTACTTC. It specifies CASSLERVHEERFQQETQYF. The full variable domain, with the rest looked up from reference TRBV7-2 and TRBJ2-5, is GAGVSQSPSNKVTEKGKDVELRCDPISGHTALYWYRQSLGQGLEFLIYFQGNSAPDKSGLPSDRFSAERTGGSVSTLTIQRTQQEDSAVYLCASSLERVHEERFQQETQYFGPGTRLLVL.

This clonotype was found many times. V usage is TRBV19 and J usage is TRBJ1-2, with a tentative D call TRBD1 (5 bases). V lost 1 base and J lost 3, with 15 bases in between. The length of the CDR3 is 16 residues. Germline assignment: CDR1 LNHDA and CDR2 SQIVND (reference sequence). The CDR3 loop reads CASSIGGTLRDYGYTF. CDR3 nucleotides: TGTGCCAGTAGTATAGGGGGGACCCTGCGGGACTATGGCTACACCTTC. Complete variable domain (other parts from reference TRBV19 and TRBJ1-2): DGGITQSPKYLFRKEGQNVTLSCEQNLNHDAMYWYRQDPGQGLRLIYYSQIVNDFQKGDIAEGYSVSREKKESFPLTVTSAQKNPTAFYLCASSIGGTLRDYGYTFGSGTRLTVV.

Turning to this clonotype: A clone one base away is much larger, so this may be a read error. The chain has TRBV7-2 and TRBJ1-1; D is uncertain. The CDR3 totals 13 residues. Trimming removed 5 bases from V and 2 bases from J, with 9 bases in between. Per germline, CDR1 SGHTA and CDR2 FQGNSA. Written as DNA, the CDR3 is TGTGCCAGCAGCGAGTGGCTCAACACTGAAGCTTTCTTT. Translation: CASSEWLNTEAFF.

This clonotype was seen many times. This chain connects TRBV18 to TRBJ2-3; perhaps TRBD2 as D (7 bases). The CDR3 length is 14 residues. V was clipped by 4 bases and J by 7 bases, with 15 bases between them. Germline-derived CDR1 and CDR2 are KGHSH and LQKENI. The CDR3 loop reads CASSLRSGDNTQYF. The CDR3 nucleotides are TGTGCCAGCTCACTTCGGAGCGGGGACAATACGCAGTATTTT.

The CDR3 reads CASSQAKIPSYEQYF. CDR3 DNA: TGTGCCAGCAGCCAGGCCAAGATACCCTCCTACGAGCAGTACTTC. The genes are TRBV14 and TRBJ2-7, with D hard to call. Germline-derived CDR1 and CDR2 are SGHDN and FVKESK. The CDR3 covers 15 residues. V shed 3 bases and J shed 0 bases, with 12 bases lying between them.

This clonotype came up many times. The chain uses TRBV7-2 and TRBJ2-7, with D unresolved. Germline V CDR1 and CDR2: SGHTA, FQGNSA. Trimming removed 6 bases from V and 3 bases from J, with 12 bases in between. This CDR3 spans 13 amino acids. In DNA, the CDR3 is TGTGCCAGCAGTCAAAACAAGGGCTACGAGCAGTACTTC. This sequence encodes CASSQNKGYEQYF. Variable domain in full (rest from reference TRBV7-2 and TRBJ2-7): GAGVSQSPSNKVTEKGKDVELRCDPISGHTALYWYRQSLGQGLEFLIYFQGNSAPDKSGLPSDRFSAERTGGSVSTLTIQRTQQEDSAVYLCASSQNKGYEQYFGPGTRLTVT.

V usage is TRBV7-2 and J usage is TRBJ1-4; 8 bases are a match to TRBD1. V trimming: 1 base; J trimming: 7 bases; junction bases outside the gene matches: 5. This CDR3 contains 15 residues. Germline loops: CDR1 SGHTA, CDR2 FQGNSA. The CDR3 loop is CASSLGTGLGEKLFF. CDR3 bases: TGTGCCAGCAGCTTAGGGACAGGGTTGGGTGAAAAACTGTTTTTT.

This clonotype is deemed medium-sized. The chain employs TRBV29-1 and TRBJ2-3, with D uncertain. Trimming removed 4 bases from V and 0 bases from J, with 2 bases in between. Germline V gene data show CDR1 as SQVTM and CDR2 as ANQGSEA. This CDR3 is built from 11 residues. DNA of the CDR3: TGCAGCGTTGCCAGCACAGATACGCAGTATTTT. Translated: CSVASTDTQYF.

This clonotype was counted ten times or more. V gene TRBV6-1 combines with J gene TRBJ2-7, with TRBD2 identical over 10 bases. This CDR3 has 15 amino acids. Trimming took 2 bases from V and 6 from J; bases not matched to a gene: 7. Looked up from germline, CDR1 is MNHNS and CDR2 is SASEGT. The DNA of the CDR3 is TGTGCCAGCAGTGAACTAGCGGGAGTAGCAGGCGAGCAGTACTTC. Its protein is CASSELAGVAGEQYF.

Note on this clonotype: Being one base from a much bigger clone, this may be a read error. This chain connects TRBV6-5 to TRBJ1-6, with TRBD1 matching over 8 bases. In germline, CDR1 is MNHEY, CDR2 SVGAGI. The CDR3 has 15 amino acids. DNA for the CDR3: TGTGCCAGCAGTTACGCGACAGGGGAGAATTCACCCCCCCACTTT. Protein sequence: CASSYATGENSPPHF.

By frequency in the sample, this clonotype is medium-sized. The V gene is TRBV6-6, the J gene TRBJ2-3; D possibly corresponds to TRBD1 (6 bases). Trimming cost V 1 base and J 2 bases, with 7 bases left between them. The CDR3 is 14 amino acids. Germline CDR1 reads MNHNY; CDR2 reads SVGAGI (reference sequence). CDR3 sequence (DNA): TGTGCCAGCAGTTACTTGGGGGCCACAGATACGCAGTATTTT. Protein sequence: CASSYLGATDTQYF.

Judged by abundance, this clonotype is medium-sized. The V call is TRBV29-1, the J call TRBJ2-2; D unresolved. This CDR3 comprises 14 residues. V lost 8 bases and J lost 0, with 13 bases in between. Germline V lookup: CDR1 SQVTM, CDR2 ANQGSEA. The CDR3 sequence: CSPARDANTGELFF. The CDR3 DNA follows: TGCAGCCCCGCCCGTGACGCGAACACCGGGGAGCTGTTTTTT.

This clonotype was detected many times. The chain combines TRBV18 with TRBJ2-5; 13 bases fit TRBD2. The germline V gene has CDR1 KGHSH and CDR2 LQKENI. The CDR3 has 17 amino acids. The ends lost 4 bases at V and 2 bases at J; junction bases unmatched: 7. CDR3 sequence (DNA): TGTGCCAGCTCACGCAGCGGGACTAGCGGGAATCAAGAGACCCAGTACTTC. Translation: CASSRSGTSGNQETQYF.